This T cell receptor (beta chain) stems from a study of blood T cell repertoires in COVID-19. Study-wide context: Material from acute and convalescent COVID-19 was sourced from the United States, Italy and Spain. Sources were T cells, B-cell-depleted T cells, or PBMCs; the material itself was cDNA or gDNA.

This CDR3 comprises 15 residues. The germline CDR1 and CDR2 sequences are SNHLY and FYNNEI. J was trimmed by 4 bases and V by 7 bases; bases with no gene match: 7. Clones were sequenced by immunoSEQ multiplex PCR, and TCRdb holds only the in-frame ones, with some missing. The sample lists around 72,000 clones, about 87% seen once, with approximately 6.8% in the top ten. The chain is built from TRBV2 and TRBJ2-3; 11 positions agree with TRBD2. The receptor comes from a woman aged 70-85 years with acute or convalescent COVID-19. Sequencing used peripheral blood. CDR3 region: CASKSTSGNPDTQYF. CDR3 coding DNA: TGTGCCAGCAAATCGACTAGCGGGAATCCAGATACGCAGTATTTT.